These 15 T cell receptor beta chains were sequenced from one sample in a study of T cells in Graves' hyperthyroidism and ophthalmopathy. Amplification of TCR beta CDR3 regions was performed using RNA transcripts as template. The HTBI primer set was used in a first-round RT-PCR of the TCR CDR3. TCRdb analysed the multiplex PCR reads with MiXCR anew, one entry per CDR3 protein. This repertoire shows about half a million distinct CDR3 sequences, roughly 23% found once; its top ten account for less than 65%. The sample taken for sequencing was blood. The receptors come from a woman aged 70-85 years with Graves' ophthalmopathy.

This clonotype has ten or more counts. The rearrangement joins TRBV6-1 to TRBJ2-7; D possibly corresponds to TRBD1 (6 bases). The germline V and J ends were trimmed by 3 bases and 0 bases, with 6 bases remaining between them. The CDR3 is 13 amino acids. The germline V gene has CDR1 MNHNS and CDR2 SASEGT. The chain's CDR3 is CASSDRGSYEQYF. In DNA form, the CDR3 reads TGTGCCAGCAGTGACAGGGGCTCCTACGAGCAGTACTTC.

This clonotype was picked up a small number of times. The chain has TRBV5-1 and TRBJ2-5; D is uncertain. V was shortened by 3 bases and J by 11 bases, with 11 bases between the two germline ends. The germline gives CDR1 SGHRS, CDR2 YFSETQ. The CDR3 is made up of 11 amino acids. This chain's CDR3 is CASSSGWGQYF. In nucleotides, the CDR3 is TGCGCCAGCAGCTCCGGGTGGGGACAGTACTTC.

This clonotype was observed at least ten times. The V gene is TRBV28, the J gene TRBJ2-7, with 9 bases identical to TRBD1. The CDR3 runs to 16 residues. The V gene's germline CDR1 is MDHEN and CDR2 SYDVKM. V lost 5 bases, J lost 4 bases, and 12 bases stayed unmatched. In DNA, the CDR3 is TGTGCCAGCAGTCCCACCGGGACAGGGACGGGATACGAGCAGTACTTC. The encoded protein is CASSPTGTGTGYEQYF.

This clonotype was counted only a few times. This could be a read error, since a much larger clone is one nucleotide away. This chain joins TRBV11-2 and TRBJ2-1; 8 bases fit TRBD1. The germline V gene encodes CDR1 SGHAT and CDR2 FQNNGV. This CDR3 is built from 14 residues. This CDR3 is CTSSPGGEYNEQFF. CDR3 sequence (DNA): TGTACCAGCAGCCCAGGGGGCGAGTACAATGAGCAGTTCTTC. The full variable domain, its missing parts supplied by reference TRBV11-2 and TRBJ2-1, is EAGVAQSPRYKIIEKRQSVAFWCNPISGHATLYWYQQILGQGPKLLIQFQNNGVVDDSQLPKDRFSAERLKGVDSTLKIQPAKLEDSAVYLCTSSPGGEYNEQFFGPGTRLTVL.

Note on this clonotype: The junction shows a germline mismatch at one end, possibly a read error. DNA for the CDR3: TGCGCCAGCAGCCCGACTGGGGGGGGGGGGCGAGTCGATGAGCAGTTCTTC. Amino acids: CASSPTGGGGRVDEQFF. The J gene is TRBJ2-1, the V gene TRBV7-9; maybe TRBD2 (7 bases). CDR3 length: 17 residues. Looked up from germline, CDR1 is SEHNR and CDR2 is FQNEAQ (reference sequence).

Concerning this clonotype itself: With a much larger clone just one base away, this may be a read error. This chain uses TRBV28 with TRBJ2-7, with D possibly matching TRBD1 (7 bases). The last part of the DNA fits TRBJ2-1 better; the J call may be wrong. Germline-derived CDR1 and CDR2 are MDHEN and SYDVKM. This CDR3 is built from 13 residues. For the CDR3, the DNA is TGTGCCAGCACCACAGGGGACTCCTACGAGCAGTTCTTC. Its translation: CASTTGDSYEQFF.

This clonotype showed up many times. The rearrangement joins TRBV20-1 to TRBJ2-7; D is undetermined. CDR3 length: 12 residues. Deletions cut 0 bases from V and 4 bases from J, with 7 bases between. Germline V gene data show CDR1 as DFQATT and CDR2 as SNEGSKA (reference sequence). As DNA, the CDR3 is TGCAGTGCTAGAGACCAGAGTTACGAGCAGTACTTC. Translation: CSARDQSYEQYF.

This clonotype was seen a handful of times. The chain combines TRBV30 with TRBJ1-5, with D unclear. V was shortened by 1 base and J by 4 bases, with 8 bases between the two germline ends. The CDR3 spans 13 residues. Germline loops: CDR1 GTSNPN, CDR2 SVGIG (reference sequence). The CDR3 loop is CAWSETTNQPQHF. CDR3 nucleotides: TGTGCCTGGAGTGAGACTACAAATCAGCCCCAGCATTTT.

This clonotype was detected many times. The genes are TRBV7-9 and TRBJ2-5; 9 bases line up with TRBD1. CDR3 size: 16 residues. The germline V gene has CDR1 SEHNR and CDR2 FQNEAQ (reference sequence). V lost 5 bases to trimming and J lost 2 bases; unmatched junction nucleotides: 9. Here the CDR3 reads CASSPRDRANQETQYF. The DNA of the CDR3 is TGTGCCAGCAGCCCCCGGGACAGGGCCAATCAAGAGACCCAGTACTTC.

V is TRBV28 and J is TRBJ2-1, with unresolved D. This CDR3 region has 15 residues. V dropped 5 bases and J dropped 6 bases, with 17 bases sitting between them. Germline lookup yields CDR1 MDHEN and CDR2 SYDVKM. This CDR3 reads CASSRVVGLVNEQFF. Written as DNA, the CDR3 is TGTGCCAGCAGTCGAGTGGTCGGGTTAGTCAATGAGCAGTTCTTC.

The J gene is TRBJ2-1, the V gene TRBV5-6; TRBD1 matches at 10 bases. Per germline, CDR1 SGHDT and CDR2 YYEEEE. Trimming took 3 bases from V and 8 from J; bases not matched to a gene: 11. The CDR3 consists of 16 residues. The DNA for the CDR3 is TGTGCCAGCAGCTCGGACCCCGGGACAGGGGTCCATGAGCAGTTCTTC. This sequence encodes CASSSDPGTGVHEQFF. Drawing the rest from reference TRBV5-6 and TRBJ2-1, the complete variable domain is DAGVTQSPTHLIKTRGQQVTLRCSPKSGHDTVSWYQQALGQGPQFIFQYYEEEERQRGNFPDRFSGHQFPNYSSELNVNALLLGDSALYLCASSSDPGTGVHEQFFGPGTRLTVL.

This clonotype was counted only a few times. The chain links TRBV19 to TRBJ2-1, with 10 bases lining up with TRBD2. CDR1 and CDR2 (germline): LNHDA, SQIVND (reference sequence). With 6 bases clipped from V and 8 bases from J, the junction kept 13 bases outside the gene matches. The CDR3 contains 16 residues. CDR3 residues: CASSRLAGTLVDEQFF. The CDR3 DNA reads as TGTGCCAGTAGCCGACTAGCGGGTACTCTGGTGGATGAGCAGTTCTTC.

This clonotype showed up many times. CDR3 amino acids: CASSFGLAGNEQFF. DNA of the CDR3: TGTGCCAGCAGTTTCGGTCTAGCGGGAAATGAGCAGTTCTTC. The rearrangement links TRBV12-3 or TRBV12-4 to TRBJ2-1; 9 bases are shared with TRBD2. This CDR3 comprises 14 residues. Trimming took 3 bases from V and 7 from J; bases not matched to a gene: 4.

The J gene is TRBJ2-7, the V gene TRBV5-1; 9 bases line up with TRBD2. Trimming removed 0 bases from V and 6 bases from J; junction bases left unmatched: 13. The CDR3 totals 17 residues. Germline V gives CDR1 SGHRS, CDR2 YFSETQ. In nucleotides, the CDR3 is TGCGCCAGCAGCTTGGCGCGTCGACTAGCGGCCAGAGGCGAGCAGTACGTC. Its translation: CASSLARRLAARGEQYV.

This clonotype has ten or more counts. The V gene is TRBV29-1, the J gene TRBJ1-1, with D possibly being TRBD1 (6 bases). The CDR3 covers 14 residues. Germline CDR1 and CDR2: SQVTM and ANQGSEA. Trimming took off 7 bases at V and 2 bases at J, with 17 bases between the two ends. The CDR3 protein is CSARRDTTNTEAFF. CDR3 nucleotides: TGCAGCGCGCGACGGGACACCACTAACACTGAAGCTTTCTTT.